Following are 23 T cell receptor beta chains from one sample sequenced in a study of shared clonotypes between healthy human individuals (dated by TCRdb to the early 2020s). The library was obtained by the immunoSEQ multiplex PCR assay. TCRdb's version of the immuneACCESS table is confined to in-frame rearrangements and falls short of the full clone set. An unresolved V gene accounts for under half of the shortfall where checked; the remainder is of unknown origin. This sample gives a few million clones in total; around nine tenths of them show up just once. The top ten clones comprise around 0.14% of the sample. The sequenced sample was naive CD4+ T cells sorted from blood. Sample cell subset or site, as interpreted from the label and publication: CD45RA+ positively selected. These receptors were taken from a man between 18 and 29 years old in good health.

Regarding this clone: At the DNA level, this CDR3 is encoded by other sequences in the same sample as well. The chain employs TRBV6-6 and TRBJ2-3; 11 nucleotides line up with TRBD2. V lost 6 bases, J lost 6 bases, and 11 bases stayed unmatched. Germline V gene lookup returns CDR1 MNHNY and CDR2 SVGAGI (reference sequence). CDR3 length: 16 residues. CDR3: CASRPPLAGVSDTQYF. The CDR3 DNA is TGTGCCAGCAGACCCCCACTAGCGGGAGTAAGTGATACGCAGTATTTT.

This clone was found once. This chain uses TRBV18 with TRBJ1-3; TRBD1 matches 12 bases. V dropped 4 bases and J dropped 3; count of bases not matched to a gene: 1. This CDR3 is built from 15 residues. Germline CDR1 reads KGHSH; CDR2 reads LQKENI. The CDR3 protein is CASSRDRGLGNTIYF. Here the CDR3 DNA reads TGTGCCAGCTCACGGGACAGGGGGCTTGGAAACACCATATATTTT. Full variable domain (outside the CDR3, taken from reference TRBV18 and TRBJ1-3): NAGVMQNPRHLVRRRGQEARLRCSPMKGHSHVYWYRQLPEEGLKFMVYLQKENIIDESGMPKERFSAEFPKEGPSILRIQQVVRGDSAAYFCASSRDRGLGNTIYFGEGSWLTVV.

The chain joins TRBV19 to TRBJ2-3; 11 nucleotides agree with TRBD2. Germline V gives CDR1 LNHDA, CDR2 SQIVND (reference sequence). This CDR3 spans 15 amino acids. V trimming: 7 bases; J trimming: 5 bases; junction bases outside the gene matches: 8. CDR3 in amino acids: CASTGLGLAEDTQYF. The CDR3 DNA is TGTGCCAGTACCGGGCTGGGACTAGCGGAAGATACGCAGTATTTT.

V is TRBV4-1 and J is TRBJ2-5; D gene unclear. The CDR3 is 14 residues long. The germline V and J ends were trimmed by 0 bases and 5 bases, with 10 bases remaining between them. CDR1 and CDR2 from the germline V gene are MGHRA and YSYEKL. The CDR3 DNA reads TGCGCCAGCAGCCAAGAGGGCAGTCGCGAGACCCAGTACTTC. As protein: CASSQEGSRETQYF.

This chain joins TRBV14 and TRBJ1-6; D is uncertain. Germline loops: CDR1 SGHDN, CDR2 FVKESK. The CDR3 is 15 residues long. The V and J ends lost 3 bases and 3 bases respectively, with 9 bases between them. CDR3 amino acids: CASSHQQDYNSPLHF. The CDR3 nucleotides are TGTGCCAGCAGCCACCAGCAGGACTATAATTCACCCCTCCACTTT.

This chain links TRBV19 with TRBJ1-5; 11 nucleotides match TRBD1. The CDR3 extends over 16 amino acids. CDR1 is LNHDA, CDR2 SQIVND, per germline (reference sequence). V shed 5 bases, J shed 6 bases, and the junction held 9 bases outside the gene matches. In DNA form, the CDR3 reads TGTGCCAGTAGTTATCGGACAGGGGGCGCGGGTCAGCCCCAGCATTTT. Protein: CASSYRTGGAGQPQHF.

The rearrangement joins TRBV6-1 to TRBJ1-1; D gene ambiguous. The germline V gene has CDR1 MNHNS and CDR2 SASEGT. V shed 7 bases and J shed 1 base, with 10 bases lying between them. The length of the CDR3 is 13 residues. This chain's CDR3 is CASTGGTNTEAFF. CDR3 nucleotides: TGTGCCAGCACCGGCGGAACGAACACTGAAGCTTTCTTT.

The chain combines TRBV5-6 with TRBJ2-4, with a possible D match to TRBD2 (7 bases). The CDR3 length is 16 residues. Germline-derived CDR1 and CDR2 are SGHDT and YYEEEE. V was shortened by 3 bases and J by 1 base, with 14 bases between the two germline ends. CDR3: CASSSAGAPAKNIQYF. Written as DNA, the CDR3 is TGTGCCAGCAGCTCCGCGGGGGCTCCGGCCAAAAACATTCAGTACTTC.

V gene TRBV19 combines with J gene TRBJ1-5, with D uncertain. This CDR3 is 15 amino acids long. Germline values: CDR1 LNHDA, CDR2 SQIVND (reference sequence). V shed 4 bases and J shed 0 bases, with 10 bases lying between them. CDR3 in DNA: TGTGCCAGTAGTAGGTACAGTGATAGCAATCAGCCCCAGCATTTT. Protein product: CASSRYSDSNQPQHF.

CDR3 nucleotides: TGTGCCAGCTCACCCTCGTCGGTTGAAGCTTTCTTT. Protein product: CASSPSSVEAFF. The V call is TRBV18, the J call TRBJ1-1; D unclear. The CDR3 extends over 12 amino acids. The V gene lost 3 bases and the J gene lost 7 bases, with 9 bases spanning the gap. CDR1 is KGHSH, CDR2 LQKENI, per germline.

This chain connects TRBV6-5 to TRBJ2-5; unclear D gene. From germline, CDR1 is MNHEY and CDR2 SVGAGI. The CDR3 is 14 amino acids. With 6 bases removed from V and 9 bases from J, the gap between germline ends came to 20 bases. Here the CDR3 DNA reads TGTGCCAGCAGACCAAACAGTGGGGTTTTGGCCCAGTACTTC. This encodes CASRPNSGVLAQYF.

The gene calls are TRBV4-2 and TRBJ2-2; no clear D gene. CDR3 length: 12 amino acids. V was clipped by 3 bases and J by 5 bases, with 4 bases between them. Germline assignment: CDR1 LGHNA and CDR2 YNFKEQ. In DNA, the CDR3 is TGTGCCAGCAGCCAGGGGACCGGGGAGCTGTTTTTT. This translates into CASSQGTGELFF.

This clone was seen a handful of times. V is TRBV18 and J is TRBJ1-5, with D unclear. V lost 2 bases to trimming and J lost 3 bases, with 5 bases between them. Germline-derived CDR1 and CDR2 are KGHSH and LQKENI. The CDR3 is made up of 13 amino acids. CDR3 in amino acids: CASSPVANQPQHF. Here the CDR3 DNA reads TGTGCCAGCTCACCAGTCGCCAATCAGCCCCAGCATTTT.

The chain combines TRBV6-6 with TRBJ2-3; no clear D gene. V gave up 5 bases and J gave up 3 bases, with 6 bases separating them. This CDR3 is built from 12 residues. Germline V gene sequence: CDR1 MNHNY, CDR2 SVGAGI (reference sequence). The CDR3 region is CASSKLTDTQYF. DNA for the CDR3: TGTGCCAGCAGTAAGTTGACAGATACGCAGTATTTT.

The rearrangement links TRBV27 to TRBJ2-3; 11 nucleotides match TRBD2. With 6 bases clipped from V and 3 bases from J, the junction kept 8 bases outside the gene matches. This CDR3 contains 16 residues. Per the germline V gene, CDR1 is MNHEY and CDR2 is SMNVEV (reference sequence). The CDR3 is CASSPTASGRTDTQYF. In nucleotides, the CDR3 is TGTGCCAGCAGCCCGACGGCTAGCGGGAGGACAGATACGCAGTATTTT.

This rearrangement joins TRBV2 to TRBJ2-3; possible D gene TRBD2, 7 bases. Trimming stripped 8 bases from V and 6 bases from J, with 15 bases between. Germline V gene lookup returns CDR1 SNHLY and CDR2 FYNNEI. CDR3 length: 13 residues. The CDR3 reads CASGRGRADTQYF. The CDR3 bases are TGTGCCAGCGGGAGGGGGAGGGCGGATACGCAGTATTTT.

The CDR3 loop is CASSWGAAGKSTDTQYF. Here the CDR3 DNA reads TGTGCCAGCAGCTGGGGAGCTGCGGGAAAAAGCACAGATACGCAGTATTTT. This chain connects TRBV5-6 to TRBJ2-3; tentative D call: TRBD2 (6 bases). Germline loops: CDR1 SGHDT, CDR2 YYEEEE. Trimming shortened V by 3 bases and J by 0 bases, and 17 bases separated the two germline ends. The CDR3 totals 17 residues.

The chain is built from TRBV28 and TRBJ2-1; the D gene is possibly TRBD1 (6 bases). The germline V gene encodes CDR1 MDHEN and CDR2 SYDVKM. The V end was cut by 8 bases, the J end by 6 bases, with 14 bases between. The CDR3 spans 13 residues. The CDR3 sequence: CASGQGQTNEQFF. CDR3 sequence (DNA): TGTGCCAGCGGTCAGGGACAAACCAATGAGCAGTTCTTC.

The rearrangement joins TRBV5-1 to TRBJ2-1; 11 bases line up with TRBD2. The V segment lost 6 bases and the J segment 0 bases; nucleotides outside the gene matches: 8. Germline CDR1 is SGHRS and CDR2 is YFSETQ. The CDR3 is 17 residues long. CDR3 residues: CASNLRTSGPSYNEQFF. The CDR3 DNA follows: TGCGCCAGCAACCTCCGGACTAGCGGGCCCTCCTACAATGAGCAGTTCTTC.

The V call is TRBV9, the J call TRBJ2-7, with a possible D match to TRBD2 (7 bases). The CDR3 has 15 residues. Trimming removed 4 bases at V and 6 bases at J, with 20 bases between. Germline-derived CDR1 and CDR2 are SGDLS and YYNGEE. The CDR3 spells CASSPAGAGVGEQYF. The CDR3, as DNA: TGTGCCAGCAGCCCCGCGGGGGCGGGAGTCGGCGAGCAGTACTTC.

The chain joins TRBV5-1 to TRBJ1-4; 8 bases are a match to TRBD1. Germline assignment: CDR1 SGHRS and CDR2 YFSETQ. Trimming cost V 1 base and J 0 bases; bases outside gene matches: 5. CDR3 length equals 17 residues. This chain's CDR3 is CASSLSGGSATNEKLFF. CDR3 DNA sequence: TGCGCCAGCAGCTTGTCAGGGGGCTCCGCAACTAATGAAAAACTGTTTTTT.

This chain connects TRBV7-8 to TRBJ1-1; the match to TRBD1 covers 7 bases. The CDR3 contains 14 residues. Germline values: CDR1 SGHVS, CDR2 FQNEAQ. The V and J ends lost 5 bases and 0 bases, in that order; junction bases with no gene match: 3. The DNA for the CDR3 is TGTGCCAGCAGCCGTACAGGGGTGAACACTGAAGCTTTCTTT. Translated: CASSRTGVNTEAFF.

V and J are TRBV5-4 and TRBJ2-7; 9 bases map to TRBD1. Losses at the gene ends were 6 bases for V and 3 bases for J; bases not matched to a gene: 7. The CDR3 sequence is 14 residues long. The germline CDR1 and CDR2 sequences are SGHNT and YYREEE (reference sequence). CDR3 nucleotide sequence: TGTGCCAGCACCTCGGACAGGGGAATCTACGAGCAGTACTTC. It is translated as CASTSDRGIYEQYF.